The source of this T cell receptor (beta chain) is a study of T cell repertoires in cytomegalovirus infection. Overall study context: In the study, CMV epitopes included recently identified HLA-C-restricted and well-studied HLA-B-restricted ones.

This CDR3 comprises 10 residues. The germline CDR1 and CDR2 sequences are SGHVS and FNYEAQ. V was pared by 9 bases and J by 8 bases, with 2 bases of the junction left unmatched. TCRdb processed the reads anew with MiXCR; each CDR3 protein has one entry. The sample consists of approximately 910,000 distinct CDR3 sequences, about 33% of them appearing once. On this clonotype itself: Its antigen remains unidentified.

The sample consisted of cultured CD8+ T cells from PBMCs, taken from culture after CMV antigen stimulation. This TCR came from a human donor in good health (CMV status not recorded). Some clones in this sample may be carry-over from other donors' samples. The rearrangement links TRBV7-6 to TRBJ1-1; the match to TRBD1 covers 8 bases. The CDR3 loop reads CASDRGEAFF. The CDR3 bases are TGTGCCAGTGACAGGGGCGAAGCTTTCTTT.